The rows below give T cell receptor beta chains drawn from one sample of a study of T and B cells in COVID-19 patients. One entry per CDR3 protein, called by TCRdb with MiXCR from the multiplex PCR reads. The table records 1,200 or so distinct CDR3 sequences, about 29% of them present only once. Specimen: blood. The receptor set was obtained from a human donor with active COVID-19. Both conserved end residues are part of each CDR3. The order of the fields is CDR3 DNA, CDR3 protein, clone size, J gene, D gene, V gene, CDR3 length. A D gene is named only where the DNA matches it firmly. Not every row has a clone size; where given, it reads once, few, many or a size class.

cdr3_nt: TGCGCCAGCAGCTTAACGGTGGGACTAGCGGGGAGCGTAGGCACAGATACGCAGTATTTT
cdr3_aa: CASSLTVGLAGSVGTDTQYF
clone_size: medium-sized
j_call: TRBJ2-3
d_call: TRBD2
v_call: TRBV5-1
cdr3_length: 20

cdr3_nt: TGTGCCAGCAGTTCAGCGGGGGCTGGGACAGATACGCAGTATTTT
cdr3_aa: CASSSAGAGTDTQYF
clone_size: NA
j_call: TRBJ2-3
d_call: TRBD2
v_call: TRBV6-1
cdr3_length: 15

cdr3_nt: TGTGCCAGTAGTCCGACAGATTCCCTGACCAACACTGAAGCTTTCTTT
cdr3_aa: CASSPTDSLTNTEAFF
clone_size: large
j_call: TRBJ1-1
d_call: NA
v_call: TRBV19
cdr3_length: 16

cdr3_nt: TGTGCCAGCAGTGAAGAAACGGGGTATTTGTATCAGCCCCAGCATTTT
cdr3_aa: CASSEETGYLYQPQHF
clone_size: medium-sized
j_call: TRBJ1-5
d_call: NA
v_call: TRBV6-1
cdr3_length: 16

cdr3_nt: TGTGCCAGCAGTGGGACAGAAGAGACCCAGTACTTC
cdr3_aa: CASSGTEETQYF
clone_size: medium-sized
j_call: TRBJ2-5
d_call: TRBD1
v_call: TRBV6-2/TRBV6-3
cdr3_length: 12

cdr3_nt: TGCGCCAGCAGCCAAGATCGGGTACAGTTCGACGAGCAGTACTTC
cdr3_aa: CASSQDRVQFDEQYF
clone_size: NA
j_call: TRBJ2-7
d_call: NA
v_call: TRBV4-3
cdr3_length: 15

cdr3_nt: TGCGCCAGCAGCCCCAGACAGGGTTTAGCCAAAAACATTCAGTACTTC
cdr3_aa: CASSPRQGLAKNIQYF
clone_size: medium-sized
j_call: TRBJ2-4
d_call: TRBD1
v_call: TRBV10-1
cdr3_length: 16

cdr3_nt: TGTGCCAGCAGCTTGAGGCTAGGCGAGCAGTACTTC
cdr3_aa: CASSLRLGEQYF
clone_size: large
j_call: TRBJ2-7
d_call: NA
v_call: TRBV5-4
cdr3_length: 12

cdr3_nt: TGTGCCAGCAGCTCGGGACTAGCGGGGGAGTACGAGCAGTACTTC
cdr3_aa: CASSSGLAGEYEQYF
clone_size: once
j_call: TRBJ2-7
d_call: TRBD2
v_call: TRBV5-5
cdr3_length: 15

cdr3_nt: TGTGCCAGCAGCCTAGCGGACCTCTACGAGCAGTACTTC
cdr3_aa: CASSLADLYEQYF
clone_size: NA
j_call: TRBJ2-7
d_call: TRBD2
v_call: TRBV2
cdr3_length: 13

cdr3_nt: TGTGCCAGCGGCCCAGGCCCTTGGACTGAAGCTTTCTTT
cdr3_aa: CASGPGPWTEAFF
clone_size: medium-sized
j_call: TRBJ1-1
d_call: NA
v_call: TRBV6-1
cdr3_length: 13

cdr3_nt: TGTGCCACCAGCAGATCGGGACTAGCGTTTGAGCAGTTCTTC
cdr3_aa: CATSRSGLAFEQFF
clone_size: large
j_call: TRBJ2-1
d_call: TRBD2
v_call: TRBV15
cdr3_length: 14

cdr3_nt: TGTGCCAGCAGGCTGGGACTAGCGGGGGAGTACGAGCAGTACTTC
cdr3_aa: CASRLGLAGEYEQYF
clone_size: NA
j_call: TRBJ2-7
d_call: TRBD2
v_call: TRBV5-6
cdr3_length: 15

cdr3_nt: TGCAGTACAAGGCCCCCGACCCCAACTAATGAAAAACTGTTTTTT
cdr3_aa: CSTRPPTPTNEKLFF
clone_size: NA
j_call: TRBJ1-4
d_call: NA
v_call: TRBV20-1
cdr3_length: 15

cdr3_nt: TGCAGTGCTAGGGACCCGTCCGGGACGAATAGCAATCAGCCCCAGCATTTT
cdr3_aa: CSARDPSGTNSNQPQHF
clone_size: NA
j_call: TRBJ1-5
d_call: NA
v_call: TRBV20-1
cdr3_length: 17

cdr3_nt: TGTGCCAGCGCCGGGACCGCTGAGACCCAGTACTTC
cdr3_aa: CASAGTAETQYF
clone_size: large
j_call: TRBJ2-5
d_call: NA
v_call: TRBV6-2/TRBV6-3
cdr3_length: 12

cdr3_nt: TGCAGTGCTAGAGACAGAGAGATCGAGCAGTACTTC
cdr3_aa: CSARDREIEQYF
clone_size: few
j_call: TRBJ2-7
d_call: NA
v_call: TRBV20-1
cdr3_length: 12

cdr3_nt: TGTGCCAGCAGTTTAGGGACAGGAGGGAATGAGCAGTTCTTC
cdr3_aa: CASSLGTGGNEQFF
clone_size: medium-sized
j_call: TRBJ2-1
d_call: TRBD1
v_call: TRBV27
cdr3_length: 14

cdr3_nt: TGTGCCAGCAGCCCATCCTCCGGGGCTTACAATGAGCAGTTCTTC
cdr3_aa: CASSPSSGAYNEQFF
clone_size: medium-sized
j_call: TRBJ2-1
d_call: NA
v_call: TRBV7-3
cdr3_length: 15

cdr3_nt: TGTGCCAGCAGGTCTCAGTTTAACAATGAGCAGTTCTTC
cdr3_aa: CASRSQFNNEQFF
clone_size: NA
j_call: TRBJ2-1
d_call: NA
v_call: TRBV12-3/TRBV12-4
cdr3_length: 13

cdr3_nt: TGCAGCGCAGCCTCCGGGACTAAGAGCGAGCAGTACTTC
cdr3_aa: CSAASGTKSEQYF
clone_size: NA
j_call: TRBJ2-7
d_call: TRBD2
v_call: TRBV29-1
cdr3_length: 13

cdr3_nt: TGTGCCACCTCTCTTAGGGAGGGCTCCTACGAGCAGTACTTC
cdr3_aa: CATSLREGSYEQYF
clone_size: large
j_call: TRBJ2-7
d_call: TRBD2
v_call: TRBV27
cdr3_length: 14

cdr3_nt: TGCAGTGCTAGAGATAGGGGATTGACCTTACCCTACAATGAGCAGTTCTTC
cdr3_aa: CSARDRGLTLPYNEQFF
clone_size: few
j_call: TRBJ2-1
d_call: NA
v_call: TRBV20-1
cdr3_length: 17

cdr3_nt: TGTGCCAGCAGTTATTATCGGGGGGAGACCCAGTACTTC
cdr3_aa: CASSYYRGETQYF
clone_size: large
j_call: TRBJ2-5
d_call: NA
v_call: TRBV27
cdr3_length: 13

cdr3_nt: TGTGCCAGCAGCCCGACAGGGGCCGGGGAGCTGTTTTTT
cdr3_aa: CASSPTGAGELFF
clone_size: medium-sized
j_call: TRBJ2-2
d_call: TRBD1
v_call: TRBV7-9
cdr3_length: 13

cdr3_nt: TGTGCCAGCAGTGACTCGACTAGCGGGAGGGCAACAGATACGCAGTATTTT
cdr3_aa: CASSDSTSGRATDTQYF
clone_size: NA
j_call: TRBJ2-3
d_call: TRBD2
v_call: TRBV6-6
cdr3_length: 17

cdr3_nt: TGTGCCAGTAGTATACTGCAGGGGCCGACAGATACGCAGTATTTT
cdr3_aa: CASSILQGPTDTQYF
clone_size: large
j_call: TRBJ2-3
d_call: NA
v_call: TRBV19
cdr3_length: 15

cdr3_nt: TGCGCCAGCAGCTTGGCAGTCGGGACGCCAGTCCCCTACGAGCAGTACTTC
cdr3_aa: CASSLAVGTPVPYEQYF
clone_size: medium-sized
j_call: TRBJ2-7
d_call: NA
v_call: TRBV5-1
cdr3_length: 17

cdr3_nt: TGCAGTGCTCGGACTAGCGGGGGCTGCTACAATGAGCAGTTCTTC
cdr3_aa: CSARTSGGCYNEQFF
clone_size: NA
j_call: TRBJ2-1
d_call: TRBD2
v_call: TRBV29-1
cdr3_length: 15

cdr3_nt: TGTGCCAGCACACCAGGGCTAGCGGTCAGAAATGAGCAGTTCTTC
cdr3_aa: CASTPGLAVRNEQFF
clone_size: NA
j_call: TRBJ2-1
d_call: TRBD2
v_call: TRBV18
cdr3_length: 15

cdr3_nt: TGTGCCAGTAGTATGGGGTTGGATACGCAGTATTTT
cdr3_aa: CASSMGLDTQYF
clone_size: NA
j_call: TRBJ2-3
d_call: NA
v_call: TRBV19
cdr3_length: 12

cdr3_nt: TGTGTCACGTCGGAGGGGGGACAGTCCTACGAGCAGTACTTC
cdr3_aa: CVTSEGGQSYEQYF
clone_size: NA
j_call: TRBJ2-7
d_call: NA
v_call: TRBV15
cdr3_length: 14

cdr3_nt: TGTGCCAGCAGCTTTCGCAGCGGGGGGGACGTTTACGAGCAGTACTTC
cdr3_aa: CASSFRSGGDVYEQYF
clone_size: few
j_call: TRBJ2-7
d_call: TRBD2
v_call: TRBV7-2
cdr3_length: 16

cdr3_nt: TGTGCCAGCAGCTTCCCGGAGGGCGGAGCCTACGAGCAGTACTTC
cdr3_aa: CASSFPEGGAYEQYF
clone_size: medium-sized
j_call: TRBJ2-7
d_call: NA
v_call: TRBV7-9
cdr3_length: 15

cdr3_nt: TGCAGCGTAGTAGCGGGAGGATCCTACAATGAGCAGTTCTTC
cdr3_aa: CSVVAGGSYNEQFF
clone_size: large
j_call: TRBJ2-1
d_call: TRBD2
v_call: TRBV29-1
cdr3_length: 14

cdr3_nt: TGTGCCAGCACCACTTGGACTAGCGGCTCCTCCGAGCAGTACTTC
cdr3_aa: CASTTWTSGSSEQYF
clone_size: NA
j_call: TRBJ2-7
d_call: TRBD2
v_call: TRBV28
cdr3_length: 15